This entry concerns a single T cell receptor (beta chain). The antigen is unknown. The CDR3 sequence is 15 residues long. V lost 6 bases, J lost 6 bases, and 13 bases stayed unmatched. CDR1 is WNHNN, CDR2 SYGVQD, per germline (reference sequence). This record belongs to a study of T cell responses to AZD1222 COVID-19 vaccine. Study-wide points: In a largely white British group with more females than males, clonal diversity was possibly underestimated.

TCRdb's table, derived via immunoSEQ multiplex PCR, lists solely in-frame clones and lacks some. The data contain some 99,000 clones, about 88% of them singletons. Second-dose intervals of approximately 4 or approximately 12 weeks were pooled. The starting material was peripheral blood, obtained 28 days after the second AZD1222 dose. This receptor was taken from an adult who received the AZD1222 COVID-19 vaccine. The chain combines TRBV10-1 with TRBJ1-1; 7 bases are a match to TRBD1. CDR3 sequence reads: CASSPGTAKGAEAFF. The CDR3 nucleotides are TGCGCCAGCAGCCCCGGGACAGCGAAAGGGGCTGAAGCTTTCTTT.